One and the same sample provided the 29 T cell receptor beta chains below, sequenced in a study of identical twins. TCRdb recomputed calls from the 5' RACE reads with MiXCR, one row per CDR3 protein. Of 700,000 or so distinct CDR3 sequences in the sample, approximately 21% are singletons; the top ten hold approximately 4.3%. These data also formed part of another study, on T cells expressing NK-cell markers.

Sequencing input: PBMCs. The receptors come from a woman between 18 and 30 years old in good health.

The CDR3: CASSSRAGDANEQFF. The CDR3 DNA follows: TGTGCCAGCAGCTCCAGGGCGGGAGACGCAAATGAGCAGTTCTTC. The V call is TRBV7-9, the J call TRBJ2-1, with TRBD2 matching 7 bases. V lost 4 bases, J lost 7 bases, and 10 bases stayed unmatched. Per germline, CDR1 SEHNR and CDR2 FQNEAQ (reference sequence). The CDR3 totals 15 residues.

The rearrangement links TRBV20-1 to TRBJ2-7, with D maybe TRBD1 (6 bases). Germline-derived CDR1 and CDR2 are DFQATT and SNEGSKA (reference sequence). This CDR3 spans 13 amino acids. V lost 4 bases and J 4 bases, leaving 14 bases between the germline ends. The CDR3 nucleotides read TGCAGTGCTACCATTCAGGGGCCTTACGAGCAGTACTTC. Protein sequence: CSATIQGPYEQYF.

The chain has TRBV7-9 and TRBJ2-7; no clear D gene. This CDR3 comprises 13 residues. Trimming pared 5 bases from V and 3 bases from J, leaving 11 bases between. Germline CDR1 and CDR2: SEHNR and FQNEAQ (reference sequence). The CDR3 loop reads CASSRADNYEQYF. CDR3 DNA: TGTGCCAGCAGCCGGGCAGACAACTACGAGCAGTACTTC.

This clonotype came up a few times. The rearrangement joins TRBV27 to TRBJ1-3; possibly TRBD1 for D (5 bases). The CDR3 spans 15 residues. Per germline, CDR1 MNHEY and CDR2 SMNVEV (reference sequence). The V gene lost 2 bases and the J gene lost 0 bases, with 8 bases spanning the gap. CDR3 nucleotide sequence: TGTGCCAGCAGTTTAACAGGATTCTCTGGAAACACCATATATTTT. Protein product: CASSLTGFSGNTIYF.

V is TRBV5-6 and J is TRBJ2-2; D possibly uses TRBD1 or TRBD2 (6 bases each). This CDR3 comprises 15 residues. The V and J ends lost 4 bases and 5 bases respectively, with 15 bases between them. The V gene's germline CDR1 is SGHDT and CDR2 YYEEEE. CDR3 bases: TGTGCCAGCAGCCCACTGGGGGGCAGGACCGGGGAGCTGTTTTTT. Its translation: CASSPLGGRTGELFF. Filled out from reference TRBV5-6 and TRBJ2-2, the complete variable domain reads DAGVTQSPTHLIKTRGQQVTLRCSPKSGHDTVSWYQQALGQGPQFIFQYYEEEERQRGNFPDRFSGHQFPNYSSELNVNALLLGDSALYLCASSPLGGRTGELFFGEGSRLTVL.

This chain uses TRBV5-5 with TRBJ1-4; perhaps TRBD1 as D (6 bases). The germline V gene encodes CDR1 SGHKS and CDR2 YYEKEE (reference sequence). Trimming cost V 3 bases and J 2 bases, with 17 bases left between them. The CDR3 extends over 17 amino acids. The CDR3 reads CASSSMNHGGTNEKLFF. CDR3 nucleotides: TGTGCCAGCAGCTCCATGAATCACGGGGGCACTAATGAAAAACTGTTTTTT.

This clonotype was found a few times. The chain recombines TRBV5-1 with TRBJ1-4; D not resolved. In germline, CDR1 is SGHRS, CDR2 YFSETQ. The CDR3 length is 14 residues. V lost 4 bases and J 7 bases, leaving 14 bases between the germline ends. CDR3 amino acids: CASSNRRGGEKLFF. The CDR3 region has the DNA TGCGCCAGCAGCAATCGGCGGGGAGGTGAAAAACTGTTTTTT.

This sequence joins TRBV5-1 and TRBJ1-2; D unresolved. CDR1 and CDR2 (germline): SGHRS, YFSETQ. Trimming stripped 2 bases from V and 6 bases from J, with 11 bases between. This CDR3 region has 13 residues. CDR3 sequence (DNA): TGCGCCAGCAGCTTTGGACCGGTCGATGGCTACACCTTC. Amino acid sequence: CASSFGPVDGYTF.

This clonotype occurred a few times. The CDR3 reads CSVPGQGTDTQYF. The CDR3 DNA follows: TGCAGTGTTCCGGGACAGGGCACAGATACGCAGTATTTT. V is TRBV20-1 and J is TRBJ2-3; TRBD1 matches 8 bases. This CDR3 is built from 13 residues. The junction had 4 bases not matched to a gene; V was cut back by 7 bases and J by 1 base. Germline V gives CDR1 DFQATT, CDR2 SNEGSKA (reference sequence).

The chain uses TRBV7-2 and TRBJ2-2, with D possibly being TRBD2 (5 bases). The CDR3 runs 14 residues. Germline CDR1 reads SGHTA; CDR2 reads FQGNSA. V was clipped by 2 bases and J by 5 bases, with 9 bases between them. Written as DNA, the CDR3 is TGTGCCAGCAGCTTACCGACGGGAACCGGGGAGCTGTTTTTT. Protein product: CASSLPTGTGELFF.

This clonotype was observed a few times. CDR3 region: CSARERLADSYNEQFF. The DNA for the CDR3 is TGCAGTGCTAGAGAGCGTCTAGCGGACTCCTACAATGAGCAGTTCTTC. The chain joins TRBV20-1 to TRBJ2-1; 7 bases line up with TRBD2. The CDR3 has 16 residues. The germline V gene encodes CDR1 DFQATT and CDR2 SNEGSKA (reference sequence). V lost 0 bases to trimming and J lost 0 bases; unmatched junction nucleotides: 5.

The rearrangement joins TRBV3-1 to TRBJ2-1; the D gene is possibly TRBD2 (6 bases). Trimming shortened V by 3 bases and J by 0 bases, and 12 bases separated the two germline ends. The CDR3 has 16 amino acids. Germline lookup yields CDR1 LGHDT and CDR2 YNNKEL (reference sequence). The CDR3: CASSHPPTSSYNEQFF. The CDR3 nucleotides read TGTGCCAGCAGCCACCCCCCGACTAGCTCCTACAATGAGCAGTTCTTC.

This rearrangement joins TRBV20-1 to TRBJ1-1; D may be TRBD1 (5 bases). The CDR3 runs 14 residues. Germline-derived CDR1 and CDR2 are DFQATT and SNEGSKA (reference sequence). V shed 0 bases and J shed 11 bases, with 19 bases lying between them. The CDR3 sequence is CSARDLVGEADAFF. CDR3 nucleotides: TGCAGTGCTAGAGATCTGGTGGGGGAGGCGGACGCTTTCTTT.

Only a few counts were recorded for this clonotype. The rearrangement links TRBV10-1 to TRBJ2-1; possible D gene TRBD2, 6 bases. This CDR3 has 12 residues. The ends were cut back, 5 bases at V and 7 bases at J, with 9 bases in the middle. The germline gives CDR1 WNHNN, CDR2 SYGVQD (reference sequence). DNA for the CDR3: TGCGCCAGCAGTTCACTAGCAAATGAGCAGTTCTTC. This gives the protein CASSSLANEQFF.

There are a few counts of this clonotype. The CDR3 region has the DNA TGTGCCAGCAGTTTATCCGGGACGGTATCCTACGAGCAGTACTTC. Protein sequence: CASSLSGTVSYEQYF. The chain couples TRBV28 to TRBJ2-7; either TRBD1 or TRBD2 may supply D (5 bases each). Trimming took off 1 base at V and 1 base at J, with 11 bases between the two ends. Germline CDR1 reads MDHEN; CDR2 reads SYDVKM. This CDR3 is 15 amino acids long.

V gene TRBV3-1 combines with J gene TRBJ1-1; TRBD1 agrees at 7 bases. The CDR3 is 15 amino acids. Trimming at V came to 3 bases and at J to 3 bases, leaving 7 bases not matched to a gene. The germline gives CDR1 LGHDT, CDR2 YNNKEL (reference sequence). In DNA form, the CDR3 reads TGTGCCAGCAGCCAGACGCGCCAGGGGGACACTGAAGCTTTCTTT. Translation gives CASSQTRQGDTEAFF.

CDR3 nucleotide sequence: TGTGCCATCAGTGATGCGGGACAGGGCCCCTCCTACGAGCAGTACTTC. It translates to CAISDAGQGPSYEQYF. The chain combines TRBV10-3 with TRBJ2-7; 9 bases align to TRBD1. The CDR3 has 16 residues. Germline CDR1 is ENHRY and CDR2 is SYGVKD. Trimming took 3 bases from V and 0 from J; bases not matched to a gene: 6.

In its sample, this clonotype was seen a few times. This chain connects TRBV29-1 to TRBJ2-3; perhaps TRBD1 as D (7 bases). CDR3 length equals 17 residues. Germline V gene data show CDR1 as SQVTM and CDR2 as ANQGSEA. V lost 6 bases and J 0 bases, leaving 22 bases between the germline ends. CDR3 region: CSVAGTAQGTSTDTQYF. CDR3 DNA: TGCAGCGTCGCGGGGACGGCACAGGGGACTAGCACAGATACGCAGTATTTT.

This clonotype was seen only a few times. The CDR3 protein is CASSSKRGLGRDTQYF. As DNA, the CDR3 is TGTGCCAGCAGCTCTAAGAGGGGGCTGGGAAGAGATACGCAGTATTTT. J is TRBJ2-3 and V is TRBV7-9, with 7 positions matching TRBD1. The length of the CDR3 is 16 residues. CDR1 SEHNR and CDR2 FQNEAQ come from the germline V gene (reference sequence). With V trimmed by 4 bases and J by 5 bases, 12 bases remained unmatched.

This clonotype has more than one count but fewer than ten. V usage is TRBV7-2 and J usage is TRBJ2-3; TRBD2 aligns across 7 bases. After removal of 6 bases from V and 3 bases from J, the junction contained 6 bases not matched to a gene. Germline CDR1 and CDR2: SGHTA and FQGNSA. This CDR3 is built from 14 residues. The CDR3 spells CASRRGGGTDTQYF. The CDR3 coding sequence is TGTGCCAGCAGGCGTGGGGGGGGGACAGATACGCAGTATTTT.

The J gene is TRBJ1-2, the V gene TRBV10-3, with TRBD1 as a possible D gene (5 bases). The CDR3 is made up of 14 amino acids. The V end was cut by 7 bases, the J end by 4 bases, with 16 bases between. Looked up from germline, CDR1 is ENHRY and CDR2 is SYGVKD. CDR3 sequence: CAINGHVDGYGYTF. The CDR3, as DNA: TGTGCCATCAATGGACATGTGGACGGCTATGGCTACACCTTC.

This clonotype was seen many times. The chain recombines TRBV12-3 or TRBV12-4 with TRBJ2-5; D gene ambiguous. This CDR3 has 15 amino acids. Trimming stripped 5 bases from V and 5 bases from J, with 18 bases between. CDR3 in amino acids: CASSPPRTWSETQYF. The CDR3 DNA reads TGTGCCAGCAGTCCCCCCCGGACCTGGTCGGAGACCCAGTACTTC.

A few counts support this clonotype. This chain's CDR3 is CASSLFEGNEQFF. CDR3 sequence (DNA): TGTGCCAGCAGCTTATTCGAGGGCAATGAGCAGTTCTTC. The chain combines TRBV7-9 with TRBJ2-1; tentatively, D is TRBD2 (5 bases). Germline CDR1 is SEHNR and CDR2 is FQNEAQ (reference sequence). Between the trimmed V and J ends, which lost 2 bases and 6 bases, there was a span of 8 bases. This CDR3 comprises 13 residues. Full variable domain (rest looked up from reference TRBV7-9 and TRBJ2-1): DTGVSQNPRHKITKRGQNVTFRCDPISEHNRLYWYRQTLGQGPEFLTYFQNEAQLEKSRLLSDRFSAERPKGSFSTLEIQRTEQGDSAMYLCASSLFEGNEQFFGPGTRLTVL.

This clonotype has only a few counts. This chain joins TRBV29-1 and TRBJ2-7; 8 bases are a match to TRBD1. The V and J ends lost 1 base and 1 base, in that order; junction bases with no gene match: 9. From germline, CDR1 is SQVTM and CDR2 ANQGSEA. The CDR3 runs to 16 residues. The CDR3: CSVEGVPGGGSYEQYF. The CDR3 region has the DNA TGCAGCGTTGAAGGAGTCCCAGGGGGCGGGTCCTACGAGCAGTACTTC.

V and J are TRBV20-1 and TRBJ2-1; tentatively, D is TRBD2 (5 bases). This CDR3 spans 17 amino acids. Trimming stripped 0 bases from V and 1 base from J, with 16 bases between. Germline values: CDR1 DFQATT, CDR2 SNEGSKA (reference sequence). The CDR3: CSARDIGGLGSYNEQFF. Here the CDR3 DNA reads TGCAGTGCTAGAGATATCGGAGGACTTGGGTCCTACAATGAGCAGTTCTTC.

This clonotype occurred many times. The chain uses TRBV12-3 or TRBV12-4 and TRBJ1-2, with 8 bases fitting TRBD1. Losses at the gene ends were 6 bases for V and 4 bases for J; bases not matched to a gene: 4. CDR3 length: 13 residues. The CDR3 loop is CASSEQGGYGYTF. Written as DNA, the CDR3 is TGTGCCAGCAGCGAACAGGGGGGCTATGGCTACACCTTC.

This clonotype was detected only a few times. The rearrangement joins TRBV20-1 to TRBJ2-3; the D gene could be TRBD1 or TRBD2 (6 bases each). Trimming removed 5 bases at V and 2 bases at J, with 14 bases between. The germline gives CDR1 DFQATT, CDR2 SNEGSKA (reference sequence). The CDR3 spans 14 residues. This chain's CDR3 is CSAFGGGTTDTQYF. CDR3 sequence (DNA): TGCAGTGCTTTCGGGGGCGGAACCACAGATACGCAGTATTTT.

This clonotype appeared a few times. This chain connects TRBV9 to TRBJ1-1; TRBD1 matches 9 bases. Germline assignment: CDR1 SGDLS and CDR2 YYNGEE. J gave up 4 bases and V 3 bases, and 7 bases lay outside the gene matches. This CDR3 is 15 amino acids long. CDR3 coding DNA: TGTGCCAGCAGCGGGACAGGGGATGATGGCACTGAAGCTTTCTTT. Translating gives CASSGTGDDGTEAFF.

The genes are TRBV2 and TRBJ2-3, with a tentative D call TRBD2 (7 bases). The ends were cut back, 11 bases at V and 4 bases at J, with 19 bases in the middle. The CDR3 extends over 14 amino acids. Germline V gives CDR1 SNHLY, CDR2 FYNNEI. CDR3 in DNA: TGTGCCGGGAGGGGGGGGACGTCGGCAGATACGCAGTATTTT. This sequence encodes CAGRGGTSADTQYF.